This T cell receptor beta chain comes out of a study of shared clonotypes between healthy human individuals. General study points: Exclusively blood specimens were collected; tissue repertoires likely differ. A generally larger estimated richness was seen in naive subsets than in memory subsets.

This CDR3 is 10 amino acids long. The V end lost 5 bases, the J end lost 6 bases, and 4 bases lay between the germline ends. Germline lookup yields CDR1 MDHEN and CDR2 SYDVKM. Regarding this clone: Its antigen is not identified.

TCRdb's table, derived via immunoSEQ multiplex PCR, lists solely in-frame clones and lacks some. The profile shows 2 million or so clones, roughly 96% of them singletons. Sequenced material: naive CD4+ T cells sorted from blood. Stated subset: CD45RA+ positively selected. The sequence was collected from a man younger than 30 in good health. The chain links TRBV28 to TRBJ1-2; D call uncertain. The CDR3 DNA follows: TGTGCCAGCAGTCAAAATGGCTACACCTTC. Amino acids: CASSQNGYTF.